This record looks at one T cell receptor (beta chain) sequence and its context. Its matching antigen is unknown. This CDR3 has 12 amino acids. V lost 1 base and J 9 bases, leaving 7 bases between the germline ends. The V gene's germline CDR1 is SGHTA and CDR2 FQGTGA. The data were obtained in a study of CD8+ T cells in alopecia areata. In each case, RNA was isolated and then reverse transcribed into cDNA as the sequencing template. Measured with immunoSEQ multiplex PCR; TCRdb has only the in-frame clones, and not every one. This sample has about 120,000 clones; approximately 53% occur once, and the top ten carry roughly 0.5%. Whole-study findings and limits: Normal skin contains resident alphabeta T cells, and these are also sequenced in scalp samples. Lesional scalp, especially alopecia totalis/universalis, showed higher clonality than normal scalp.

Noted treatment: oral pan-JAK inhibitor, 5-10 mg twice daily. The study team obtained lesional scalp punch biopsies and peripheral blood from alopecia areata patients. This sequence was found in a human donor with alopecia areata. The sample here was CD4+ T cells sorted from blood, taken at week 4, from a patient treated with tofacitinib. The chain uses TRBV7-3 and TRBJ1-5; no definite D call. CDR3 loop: CASSLNGGPQHF. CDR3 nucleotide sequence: TGTGCCAGCAGCTTAAATGGAGGGCCCCAGCATTTT. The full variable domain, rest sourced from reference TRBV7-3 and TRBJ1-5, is GAGVSQTPSNKVTEKGKYVELRCDPISGHTALYWYRQSLGQGPEFLIYFQGTGAADDSGLPNDRFFAVRPEGSVSTLKIQRTERGDSAVYLCASSLNGGPQHFGDGTRLSIL.